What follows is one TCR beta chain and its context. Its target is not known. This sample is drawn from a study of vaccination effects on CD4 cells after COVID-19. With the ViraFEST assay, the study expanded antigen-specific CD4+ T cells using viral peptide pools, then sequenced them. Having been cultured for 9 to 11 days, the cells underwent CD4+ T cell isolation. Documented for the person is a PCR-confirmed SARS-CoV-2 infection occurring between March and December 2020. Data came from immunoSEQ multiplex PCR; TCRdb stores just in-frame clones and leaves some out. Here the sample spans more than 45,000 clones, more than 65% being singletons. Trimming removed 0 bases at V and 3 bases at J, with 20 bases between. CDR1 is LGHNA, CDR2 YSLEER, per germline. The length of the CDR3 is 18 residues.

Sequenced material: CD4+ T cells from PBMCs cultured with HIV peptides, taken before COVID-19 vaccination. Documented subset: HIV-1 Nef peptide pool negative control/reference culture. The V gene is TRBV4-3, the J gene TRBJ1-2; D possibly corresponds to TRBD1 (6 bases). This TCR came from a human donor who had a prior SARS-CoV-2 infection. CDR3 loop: CASSQDQAAAGEYYGYTF. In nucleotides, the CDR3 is TGCGCCAGCAGCCAAGATCAGGCTGCGGCAGGGGAATACTATGGCTACACCTTC.